This note documents a single TCR beta chain sequence. Its antigen is currently not known. Base qualities are not recorded, but no much larger clone differs from it by a single base. Ficoll-Paque density gradient centrifugation was used to isolate PBMCs. The data stem from a study of T-cell memory formation after mild COVID-19 (dated by TCRdb to the early 2020s). About the full investigation: TCR sequence clusters from the two donors were largely donor specific. The cohort was made up of two young adult volunteers, one female and one male, who were previously healthy. In two donors, T-cell clones that expanded and contracted after mild COVID-19 were tracked by sequencing TCRalpha and TCRbeta repertoires over time.

General findings and caveats noted by the study authors: The second-wave clones that peaked on day 37 were not confirmed to be SARS-CoV-2 specific. Contracting CD4+ clones were found mainly in CM and EM memory subsets, while CD8+ clones were enriched in EMRA. The detection of some responding clones in pre-infection memory suggests that pre-existing cross-reactive memory T cells joined the SARS-CoV-2 response. Clones contracting from day 15 to 85 had balanced CD4/CD8 phenotypes, while a second wave expanding from day 15 to 37 was biased towards CD4+. The study covered only a couple of mild cases, and larger cohorts including severe cases with pre-infection samples were considered necessary.

CDR1 and CDR2 were assigned from the germline V gene as SNHLY and FYNNEI. For this chain, trimming is 3 bases at the V end and 6 bases at the J end, and the number of junction bases without a gene match is 6. Its CDR3 holds 15 amino acids, cysteine through phenylalanine. Of the read, only the CDR3 DNA is kept; its 45 bases are in frame from base 1. The instrument given in TCRdb is Illumina NovaSeq 6000. Using 5'RACE with constant-segment primers, TCRalpha and TCRbeta cDNA libraries were constructed, with sample barcodes and unique molecular identifiers added in the process. Trizol reagent was used to extract RNA from every sample. Library amplification was performed in two PCR steps, and a second sample barcode and Illumina TruSeq adapters were introduced in the second step. Sequencing of the libraries was done on an Illumina NovaSeq, producing 2 x 150 bp paired-end reads. In the paper's pipeline: The reads were demultiplexed and collapsed into UMI-guided consensus sequences using migec v1.2.7. Using mixcr v2.1.11, the UMI consensuses were aligned to TRA and TRB V and J templates and assembled into clonotypes. Clonotypes were classified as expanded or contracted when called significant by both edgeR and NoisET, with noise models trained on biological replicates. For edgeR calls, the thresholds were a false discovery rate-adjusted p below 0.01 and a log2 fold-change of 1. As an exploratory analysis of dynamics, PCA with hierarchical clustering was applied to max-normalized trajectories of the 1000 most abundant clonotypes. Each responding clone was given a CD4 or CD8 phenotype based on the CD4+ and CD8+ repertoires, which had been sequenced separately. TCRdb trimmed public reads at Q25 via fastp, called clones via MiXCR and kept in-frame beta chains. Each record represents a unique CDR3 protein, reported with the most common genes and DNA among its rows. The V and J calls were determined by TCRdb, not by the authors. The sample table contains about 100,000 distinct CDR3 sequences; only one count was recorded for approximately 10% of them. About 40% of the sample is held by the ten biggest clonotypes.

The sample was PBMCs or a T cell subset sorted from them (not recorded which). The sequence came from a man between 18 and 29 years old who had mild COVID-19 (a few samples of this study predate the infection). The sample titles of this study are shuffled in the database, so cell type and time point are left out; the donor was told from shared clones. The rearranged chain carries TRBV2 and TRBJ2-7; TRBD1 agrees with 12 junctional bases. The CDR3 in this case is CASSEAGTGGVEQYF. The nucleotide sequence reads TGTGCCAGCAGTGAGGCTGGGACAGGGGGCGTCGAGCAGTACTTC. Reference TRBV2 and TRBJ2-7 genes cover what lies past the CDR3, so the full variable domain is EPEVTQTPSHQVTQMGQEVILRCVPISNHLYFYWYRQILGQKVEFLVSFYNNEISEKSEIFDDQFSVERPDGSNFTLKIRSTKLEDSAMYFCASSEAGTGGVEQYFGPGTRLTVT.